This paragraph covers one TCR beta chain sequence. Its antigen has not been determined. The sample holds no much larger clone one base away, and base qualities are not on file. The entry originates in a study of blood T cell repertoires in COVID-19 (dated by TCRdb to 2018 to 2021). Regarding the study in general: Collaborator samples came from the United States, Italy and Spain and covered acute and convalescent phases of COVID-19. The repertoires were released in a freely available public database meant as a resource for research on the immune response to SARS-CoV-2. The prospective study material was composed of cDNA or gDNA derived from T cells, B-cell-depleted T cells, or PBMCs. Samples were obtained from the ongoing ImmuneRACE study (first 160 participants) and from some 1,200 subjects provided by 6 global collaborators. Subjects who had been exposed to COVID-19, were actively infected with it, or had recovered from it provided the deeply sampled blood TCRbeta repertoires that made up the dataset. Where HLA class I and class II types were available, the types were taken from metadata supplied by the sample provider, not from assay-based typing. Nearly every sample came with metadata listing a de-identified subject ID, COVID-19 status, age in years and sex. Overall study results and their limits: The amount of clinical and demographic metadata varied by source and participant and was provided uncurated.

The collaborating institutions used their own protocols to collect whole blood in K2EDTA tubes. For TCRbeta analysis, collaborators shipped samples as frozen whole blood, isolated PBMCs, or DNA extracted from either of those sample types. TCRbeta CDR3 regions were amplified from genomic DNA by means of the immunoSEQ Assay, a bias-controlled multiplex PCR. Per the source publication's procedure: Within the assay, amplification of reference gene primers was used to estimate how many nucleated cells each sample contained. Sequence reads were collapsed and filtered to measure the absolute abundance of every unique TCRbeta CDR3 rearrangement. Productive Simpson clonality was computed per sample as the square root of Simpson's diversity index over productive rearrangements. TCRdb took this table from immuneACCESS and kept in-frame rearrangements with V and J called. Such tables lack part of the clones; where checked against another copy, unresolved V genes explain under half of the gap, and the rest is unexplained. V and J calls and clone size are those listed in that table; D and trimming were worked out from the DNA. This sample comprises approximately 150,000 clones, 85% to 90% of them detected only once. The ten largest clones add up to roughly a sixth of the sample.

The CDR3 covers 15 residues, taking in both the cysteine and the phenylalanine. Just the 45-base CDR3 DNA is kept, in frame starting at base 1. V lost 2 bases and J lost 5 bases, and the count of bases not matched to a germline gene is 9. Looking up the germline V gene (reference sequence) yields CDR1 GTSNPN and CDR2 SVGIG. This receptor was identified in a man between 50 and 59 years old with active or convalescent COVID-19. The chain was built from TRBV30 and TRBJ2-4, with 7 middle bases fitting TRBD1. The sample consisted of peripheral blood. The DNA sequence reads TGTGCCTGGAGTCCGTTGACAGGGACCCAAAACATTCAGTACTTC. Translated, it gives CAWSPLTGTQNIQYF.